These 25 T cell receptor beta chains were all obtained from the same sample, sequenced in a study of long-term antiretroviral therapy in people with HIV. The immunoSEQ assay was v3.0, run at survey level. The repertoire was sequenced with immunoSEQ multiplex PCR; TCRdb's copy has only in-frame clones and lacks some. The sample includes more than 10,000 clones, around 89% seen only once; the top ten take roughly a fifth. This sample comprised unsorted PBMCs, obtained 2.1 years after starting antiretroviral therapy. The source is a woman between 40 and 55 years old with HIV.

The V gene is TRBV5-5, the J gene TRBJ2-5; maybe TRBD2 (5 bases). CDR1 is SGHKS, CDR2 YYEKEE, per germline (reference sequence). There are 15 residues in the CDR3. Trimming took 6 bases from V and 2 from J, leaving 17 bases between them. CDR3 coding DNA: TGTGCCAGCAACGAAGGACTCAAACCACAAGAGACCCAGTACTTC. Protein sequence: CASNEGLKPQETQYF. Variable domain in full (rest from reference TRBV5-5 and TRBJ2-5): DAGVTQSPTHLIKTRGQQVTLRCSPISGHKSVSWYQQVLGQGPQFIFQYYEKEERGRGNFPDRFSARQFPNYSSELNVNALLLGDSALYLCASNEGLKPQETQYFGPGTRLLVL.

Written as DNA, the CDR3 is TGTGCCAGCAGCTTCCCCGGGCAGGGGGCCGGTGGCTACACCTTC. This gives the protein CASSFPGQGAGGYTF. V and J are TRBV5-4 and TRBJ1-2; 8 bases fit TRBD1. This CDR3 is built from 15 residues. With 2 bases clipped from V and 7 bases from J, the junction kept 10 bases outside the gene matches. The germline gives CDR1 SGHNT, CDR2 YYREEE (reference sequence). The full variable domain, rest sourced from reference TRBV5-4 and TRBJ1-2, is ETGVTQSPTHLIKTRGQQVTLRCSSQSGHNTVSWYQQALGQGPQFIFQYYREEENGRGNFPPRFSGLQFPNYSSELNVNALELDDSALYLCASSFPGQGAGGYTFGSGTRLTVV.

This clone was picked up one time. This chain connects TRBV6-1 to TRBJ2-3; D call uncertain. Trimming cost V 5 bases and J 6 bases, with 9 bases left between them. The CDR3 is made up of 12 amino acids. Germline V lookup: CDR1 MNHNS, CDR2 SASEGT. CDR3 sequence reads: CASSKYTDTQYF. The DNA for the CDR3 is TGTGCCAGCAGTAAATACACGGATACGCAGTATTTT.

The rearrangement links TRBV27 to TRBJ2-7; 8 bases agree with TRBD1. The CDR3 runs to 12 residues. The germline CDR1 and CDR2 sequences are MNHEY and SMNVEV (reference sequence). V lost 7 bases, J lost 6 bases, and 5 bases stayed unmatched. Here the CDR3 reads CASKGQGREQYF. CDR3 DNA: TGTGCCAGCAAAGGACAGGGACGCGAGCAGTACTTC.

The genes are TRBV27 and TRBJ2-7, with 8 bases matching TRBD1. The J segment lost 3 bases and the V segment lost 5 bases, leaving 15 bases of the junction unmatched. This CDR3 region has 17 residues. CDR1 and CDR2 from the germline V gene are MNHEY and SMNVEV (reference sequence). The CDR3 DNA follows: TGTGCCAGCAGTCGTAGTCCCCCCGGGACAGGCTACTACGAGCAGTACTTC. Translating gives CASSRSPPGTGYYEQYF.

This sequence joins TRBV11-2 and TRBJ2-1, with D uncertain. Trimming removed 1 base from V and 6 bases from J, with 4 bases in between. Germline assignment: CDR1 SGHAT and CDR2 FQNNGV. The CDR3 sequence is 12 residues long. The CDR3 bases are TGTGCCAGCAGCTTAGGGTCCAATGAGCAGTTCTTC. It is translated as CASSLGSNEQFF.

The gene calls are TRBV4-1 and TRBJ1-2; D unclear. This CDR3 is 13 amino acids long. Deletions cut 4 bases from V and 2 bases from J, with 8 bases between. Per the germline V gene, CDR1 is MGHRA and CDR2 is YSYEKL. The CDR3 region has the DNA TGCGCCAGCAGCCTAAGAGGGAACTATGGCTACACCTTC. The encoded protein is CASSLRGNYGYTF.

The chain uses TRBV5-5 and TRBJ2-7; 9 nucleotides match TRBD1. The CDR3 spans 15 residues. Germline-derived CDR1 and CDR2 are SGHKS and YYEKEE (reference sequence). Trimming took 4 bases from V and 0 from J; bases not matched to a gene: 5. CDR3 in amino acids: CASSPWTGVSYEQYF. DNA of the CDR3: TGTGCCAGCAGCCCGTGGACAGGGGTCTCCTACGAGCAGTACTTC. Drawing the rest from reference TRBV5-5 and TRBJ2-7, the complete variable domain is DAGVTQSPTHLIKTRGQQVTLRCSPISGHKSVSWYQQVLGQGPQFIFQYYEKEERGRGNFPDRFSARQFPNYSSELNVNALLLGDSALYLCASSPWTGVSYEQYFGPGTRLTVT.

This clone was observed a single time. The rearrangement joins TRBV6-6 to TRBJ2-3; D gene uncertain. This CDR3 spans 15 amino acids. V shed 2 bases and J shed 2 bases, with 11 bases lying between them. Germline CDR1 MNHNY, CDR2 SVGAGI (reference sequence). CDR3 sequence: CASSYADSPTDTQYF. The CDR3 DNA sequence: TGTGCCAGCAGTTACGCGGATAGCCCCACAGATACGCAGTATTTT.

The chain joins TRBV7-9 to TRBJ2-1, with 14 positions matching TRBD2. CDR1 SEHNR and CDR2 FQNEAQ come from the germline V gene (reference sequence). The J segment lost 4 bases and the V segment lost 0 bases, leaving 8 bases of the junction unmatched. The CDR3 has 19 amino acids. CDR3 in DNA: TGTGCCAGCAGCTTAGCGGGAGGACTAGCGGGGGGCCGTTACAATGAGCAGTTCTTC. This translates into CASSLAGGLAGGRYNEQFF.

The CDR3 spells CASSPTQGGADGELFF. The CDR3 region has the DNA TGTGCCAGCAGCCCTACACAAGGCGGGGCGGACGGGGAGCTGTTTTTT. The chain uses TRBV11-2 and TRBJ2-2, with a tentative D call TRBD2 (6 bases). CDR3 length equals 16 residues. Deletions cut 5 bases from V and 7 bases from J, with 20 bases between. CDR1 is SGHAT, CDR2 FQNNGV, per germline.

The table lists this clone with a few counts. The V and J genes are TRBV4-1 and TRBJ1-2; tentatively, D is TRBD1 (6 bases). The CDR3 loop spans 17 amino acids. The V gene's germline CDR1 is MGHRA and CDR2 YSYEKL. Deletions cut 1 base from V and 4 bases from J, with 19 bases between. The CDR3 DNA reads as TGCGCCAGCAGCCAAGGTCTCCGGGACATACGGATCTATGGCTACACCTTC. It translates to CASSQGLRDIRIYGYTF.

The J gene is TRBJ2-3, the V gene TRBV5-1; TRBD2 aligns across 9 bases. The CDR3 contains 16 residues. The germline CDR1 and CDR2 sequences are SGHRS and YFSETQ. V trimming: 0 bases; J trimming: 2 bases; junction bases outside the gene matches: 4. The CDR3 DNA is TGCGCCAGCAGCTTGGGACTAGCGGAGTTCACAGATACGCAGTATTTT. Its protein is CASSLGLAEFTDTQYF.

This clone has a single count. CDR3 protein: CASSRQGQGTYEQYF. As DNA, the CDR3 is TGCGCCAGCAGCCGCCAGGGACAGGGGACCTACGAGCAGTACTTC. The chain is built from TRBV5-1 and TRBJ2-7; 10 positions agree with TRBD1. Trimming removed 4 bases from V and 2 bases from J; junction bases left unmatched: 6. Germline CDR1 is SGHRS and CDR2 is YFSETQ. The CDR3 extends over 15 amino acids.

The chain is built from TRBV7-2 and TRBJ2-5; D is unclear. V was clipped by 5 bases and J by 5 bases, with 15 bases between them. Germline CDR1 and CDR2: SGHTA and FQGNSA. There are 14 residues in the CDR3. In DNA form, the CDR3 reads TGTGCCAGCAGCCCCGGGCTATCATTGGAGACCCAGTACTTC. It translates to CASSPGLSLETQYF.

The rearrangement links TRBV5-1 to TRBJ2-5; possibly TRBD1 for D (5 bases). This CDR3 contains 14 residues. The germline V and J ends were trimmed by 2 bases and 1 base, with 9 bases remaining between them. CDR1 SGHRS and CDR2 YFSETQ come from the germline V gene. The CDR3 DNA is TGCGCCAGCAGCTTTCAGGGTTCCCAAGAGACCCAGTACTTC. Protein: CASSFQGSQETQYF.

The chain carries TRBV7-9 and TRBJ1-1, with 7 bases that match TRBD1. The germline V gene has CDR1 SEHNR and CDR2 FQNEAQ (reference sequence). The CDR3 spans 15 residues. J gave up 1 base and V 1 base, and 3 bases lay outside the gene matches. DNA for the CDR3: TGTGCCAGCAGCTTAGGTAGACAGGGGAACACTGAAGCTTTCTTT. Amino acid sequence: CASSLGRQGNTEAFF.

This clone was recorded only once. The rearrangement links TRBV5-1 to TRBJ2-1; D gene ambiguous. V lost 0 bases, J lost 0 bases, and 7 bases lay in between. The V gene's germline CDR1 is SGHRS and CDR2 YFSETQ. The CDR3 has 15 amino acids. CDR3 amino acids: CASSLVGDSYNEQFF. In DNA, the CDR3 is TGCGCCAGCAGCTTGGTCGGCGACTCCTACAATGAGCAGTTCTTC.

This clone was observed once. CDR3 coding DNA: TGTGCCAGCAACCCCATCGGAGTGGCTGAAGCTTTCTTT. It yields the protein CASNPIGVAEAFF. V usage is TRBV5-8 and J usage is TRBJ1-1, with D uncertain. There are 13 residues in the CDR3. CDR1 SGHTS and CDR2 YDEGEE come from the germline V gene. V lost 6 bases to trimming and J lost 6 bases, with 15 bases between them.

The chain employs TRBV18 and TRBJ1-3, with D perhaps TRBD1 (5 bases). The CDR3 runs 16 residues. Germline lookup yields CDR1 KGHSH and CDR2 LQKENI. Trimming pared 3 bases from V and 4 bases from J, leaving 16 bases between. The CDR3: CASSPFSRGGGNTIYF. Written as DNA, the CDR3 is TGTGCCAGCTCACCGTTCTCGCGCGGGGGAGGAAACACCATATATTTT.

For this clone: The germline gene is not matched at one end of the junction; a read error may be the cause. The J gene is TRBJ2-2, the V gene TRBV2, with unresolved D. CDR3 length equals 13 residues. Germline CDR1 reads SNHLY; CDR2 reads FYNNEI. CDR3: CASREGFTGELFF. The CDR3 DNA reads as TGTGCCAGCAGAGAAGGCTTCACCGGGGAGCTGTTTTTT.

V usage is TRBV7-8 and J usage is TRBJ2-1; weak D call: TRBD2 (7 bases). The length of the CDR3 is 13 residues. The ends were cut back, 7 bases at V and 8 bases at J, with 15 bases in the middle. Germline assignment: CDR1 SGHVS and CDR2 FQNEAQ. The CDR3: CASTEGGVYEQFF. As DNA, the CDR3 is TGTGCCAGCACGGAGGGGGGGGTCTATGAGCAGTTCTTC.

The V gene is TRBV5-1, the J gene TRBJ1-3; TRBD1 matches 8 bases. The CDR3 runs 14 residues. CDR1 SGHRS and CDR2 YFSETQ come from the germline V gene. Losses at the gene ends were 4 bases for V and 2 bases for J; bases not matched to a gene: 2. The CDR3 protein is CASSPTGAGNTIYF. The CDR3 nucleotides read TGCGCCAGCAGCCCGACAGGGGCTGGAAACACCATATATTTT. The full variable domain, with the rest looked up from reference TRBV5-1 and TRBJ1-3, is KAGVTQTPRYLIKTRGQQVTLSCSPISGHRSVSWYQQTPGQGLQFLFEYFSETQRNKGNFPGRFSGRQFSNSRSEMNVSTLELGDSALYLCASSPTGAGNTIYFGEGSWLTVV.

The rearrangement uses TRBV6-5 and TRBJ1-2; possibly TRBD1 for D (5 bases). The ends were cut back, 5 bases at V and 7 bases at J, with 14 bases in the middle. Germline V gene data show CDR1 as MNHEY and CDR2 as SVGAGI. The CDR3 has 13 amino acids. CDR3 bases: TGTGCCAGCAGTGAAATCCAGGGACTTGGCTACACCTTC. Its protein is CASSEIQGLGYTF.

The CDR3: CASSYNRDSYEQYF. CDR3 DNA: TGTGCCAGCAGTTACAACCGGGACAGCTACGAGCAGTACTTC. This chain links TRBV6-6 with TRBJ2-7; 7 bases align to TRBD1. V dropped 2 bases and J dropped 3; count of bases not matched to a gene: 4. The CDR3 extends over 14 amino acids. Per the germline V gene, CDR1 is MNHNY and CDR2 is SVGAGI (reference sequence).